The 24 T cell receptor beta chains listed next were all sequenced from one sample in a study of regulatory T cells in long-lasting Graves disease. Building of the TCR beta libraries involved iRepertoire HTBI primers and Arm-PCR of CDR3 regions. Each CDR3 protein gets one entry after TCRdb re-called the multiplex PCR reads with MiXCR. The repertoire holds almost 350,000 distinct CDR3 sequences, with around 20% as singletons. Time point described: persistent/refractory GD, antithyroid drugs over 5 years with positive TRAb. Isolated PBMC RNA provided the starting material for the TCR library. Sequences were derived from peripheral blood mononuclear cells (PBMCs), sampled when the disease was refractory, from a patient treated with antithyroid drugs. The receptors stem from a female donor with Graves disease.

This clonotype was detected only a few times. This chain joins TRBV3-1 and TRBJ2-6; D is unclear. CDR3 length: 18 residues. CDR1 and CDR2 from the germline V gene are LGHDT and YNNKEL (reference sequence). V lost 1 base, J lost 0 bases, and 13 bases lay in between. The DNA of the CDR3 is TGTGCCAGCAGCCAAGGGCGTCTTCGGAGCTCTGGGGCCAACGTCCTGACTTTC. Translation: CASSQGRLRSSGANVLTF.

The chain recombines TRBV7-9 with TRBJ2-7; the D call may be TRBD1 or TRBD2 (5 bases each). CDR3 length equals 14 residues. Germline CDR1 SEHNR, CDR2 FQNEAQ (reference sequence). V was shortened by 1 base and J by 0 bases, with 7 bases between the two germline ends. The CDR3 bases are TGTGCCAGCAGCTTAGATGGGACCTCCTACGAGCAGTACTTC. It codes for CASSLDGTSYEQYF.

A word on this clonotype: Given a much more abundant clone one base away, this may be a read error. This chain uses TRBV7-2 with TRBJ1-2, with D uncertain. The germline CDR1 and CDR2 sequences are SGHTA and FQGNSA. V was pared by 2 bases and J by 10 bases, with 11 bases between. CDR3 length: 12 residues. The CDR3 sequence is CASSLNRDDYTF. The CDR3 nucleotides read TGTGCCAGCAGCTTAAACAGAGATGACTACACCTTC.

This clonotype was picked up one time. The conserved closing phenylalanine or tryptophan is absent in this CDR3, likely reflecting a read error. The gene calls are TRBV7-8 and TRBJ1-6; D gene uncertain. This CDR3 comprises 15 residues. Trimming left V 1 base short and J 9 bases short, with 13 bases between. The V gene's germline CDR1 is SGHVS and CDR2 FQNEAQ. The CDR3 spells CASSLGIGSGSPLHL. CDR3 bases: TGTGCCAGCAGCTTAGGGATAGGCTCCGGTTCACCCCTCCACTTA.

The chain uses TRBV4-3 and TRBJ1-1; D gene uncertain. The V gene's germline CDR1 is LGHNA and CDR2 YSLEER. The CDR3 totals 13 residues. V was pared by 0 bases and J by 6 bases, with 8 bases between. This CDR3 is CASSQDGISEAFF. CDR3 in DNA: TGCGCCAGCAGCCAAGATGGCATCTCTGAAGCTTTCTTT.

The chain recombines TRBV15 with TRBJ2-2; 11 nucleotides match TRBD1. CDR3 size: 16 residues. Germline values: CDR1 LNHNV, CDR2 YYDKDF (reference sequence). J lost 6 bases, V lost 3 bases, and 6 bases had no gene match. CDR3 protein: CATSSPGTGGAGELFF. The CDR3 DNA reads as TGTGCCACCAGCAGTCCCGGGACAGGGGGGGCCGGGGAGCTGTTTTTT.

This chain links TRBV10-3 with TRBJ2-1; D is unresolved. Trimming pared 10 bases from V and 6 bases from J, leaving 22 bases between. Germline loops: CDR1 ENHRY, CDR2 SYGVKD. The CDR3 covers 15 residues. Here the CDR3 DNA reads TGTGCCACCATTTCTCCAGCCCCAGCGCCCAATGAGCAGTTCTTC. This codes for CATISPAPAPNEQFF.

The table lists this clonotype with many counts. The V gene is TRBV3-1, the J gene TRBJ1-2; 7 bases fit TRBD1. The CDR3 is made up of 17 amino acids. With 2 bases clipped from V and 2 bases from J, the junction kept 11 bases outside the gene matches. CDR1 and CDR2 (germline): LGHDT, YNNKEL (reference sequence). The CDR3 nucleotides are TGTGCCAGCAGCCAACGCGTGGGGACAGCCAGGAACTATGGCTACACCTTC. Translation gives CASSQRVGTARNYGYTF.

The chain is built from TRBV29-1 and TRBJ2-1; TRBD1 aligns across 10 bases. CDR1 and CDR2 from the germline V gene are SQVTM and ANQGSEA. CDR3 length equals 14 residues. With V trimmed by 7 bases and J by 7 bases, 10 bases remained unmatched. CDR3 residues: CSGSRQGAWNEQFF. For the CDR3, the DNA is TGCAGCGGTTCTCGACAGGGGGCTTGGAATGAGCAGTTCTTC.

The sample holds many counts of this clonotype. The chain uses TRBV29-1 and TRBJ1-4; TRBD1 is a possible D gene (6 bases). CDR3 length: 12 residues. Deletions cut 4 bases from V and 5 bases from J, with 8 bases between. From germline, CDR1 is SQVTM and CDR2 ANQGSEA. This chain's CDR3 is CSVVGQNEKLFF. CDR3 DNA sequence: TGCAGCGTTGTGGGACAAAATGAAAAACTGTTTTTT.

This clonotype has only a few counts. The genes are TRBV4-2 and TRBJ2-5; 10 nucleotides line up with TRBD2. CDR1 is LGHNA and CDR2 is YNFKEQ in the germline V gene. The J segment lost 5 bases and the V segment lost 3 bases, leaving 6 bases of the junction unmatched. The CDR3 runs to 15 residues. CDR3 in DNA: TGTGCCAGCAGCCAGGAAAGCGGGAGGGATGAGACCCAGTACTTC. As protein: CASSQESGRDETQYF.

Ten or more counts support this clonotype. The gene calls are TRBV6-9 and TRBJ2-5; D is ambiguous. Trimming cost V 3 bases and J 5 bases, with 22 bases left between them. The CDR3 is 17 residues long. Looked up from germline, CDR1 is MNHGY and CDR2 is SVAAGI. CDR3 amino acids: CASSYGLLSTPAETQYF. The CDR3 DNA is TGTGCCAGCAGTTACGGGCTGCTTTCGACGCCCGCGGAGACCCAGTACTTC.

This clonotype was picked up many times. The rearrangement links TRBV12-3 or TRBV12-4 to TRBJ1-5; D remains unclear. This CDR3 is built from 15 residues. The ends were cut back, 3 bases at V and 7 bases at J, with 16 bases in the middle. CDR3 coding DNA: TGTGCCAGCAGTTTGGAGGGTGGGGTCGGGCAGCCCCAGCATTTT. Translation gives CASSLEGGVGQPQHF.

This clonotype was observed a few times. The rearrangement joins TRBV4-1 to TRBJ2-7; possible D gene TRBD1, 5 bases. The V gene's germline CDR1 is MGHRA and CDR2 YSYEKL. The V end was cut by 1 base, the J end by 3 bases, with 10 bases between. This CDR3 is 14 amino acids long. CDR3 region: CASSQGQSNYEQYF. CDR3 nucleotides: TGCGCCAGCAGCCAAGGACAGAGCAACTACGAGCAGTACTTC.

The V and J genes are TRBV7-9 and TRBJ2-1; TRBD2 matches at 10 bases. The CDR3 spans 17 residues. The germline gives CDR1 SEHNR, CDR2 FQNEAQ (reference sequence). V was pared by 4 bases and J by 8 bases, with 14 bases of the junction left unmatched. DNA of the CDR3: TGTGCCAGCAGCTCGAAATTTATTAGCGGGGGGCCCGATGAGCAGTTCTTC. The encoded protein is CASSSKFISGGPDEQFF.

This rearrangement joins TRBV5-5 to TRBJ2-7; D gene ambiguous. CDR3 length: 13 residues. Looked up from germline, CDR1 is SGHKS and CDR2 is YYEKEE (reference sequence). The V end was cut by 0 bases, the J end by 3 bases, with 7 bases between. The CDR3, as DNA: TGTGCCAGCAGCTTGGGGTCCCTCTACGAGCAGTACTTC. Translating gives CASSLGSLYEQYF.

This clonotype was detected ten times or more. The V and J genes are TRBV18 and TRBJ1-6; a weak D match, TRBD1 (6 bases). Germline V gene data show CDR1 as KGHSH and CDR2 as LQKENI. Trimming removed 4 bases at V and 8 bases at J, with 12 bases between. This CDR3 region has 14 residues. The CDR3 DNA is TGTGCCAGCTCACAGGCAGGGGTATATTCACCCCTCCACTTT. Amino acid sequence: CASSQAGVYSPLHF.

This clonotype was counted many times. The chain has TRBV12-3 or TRBV12-4 and TRBJ2-7; D gene uncertain. The CDR3 is 12 residues long. Trimming removed 5 bases from V and 3 bases from J, with 8 bases in between. For the CDR3, the DNA is TGTGCCAGCAGTGATGACGGCTACGAGCAGTACTTC. It is translated as CASSDDGYEQYF.

This clonotype was counted a few times. V gene TRBV6-2 or TRBV6-3 combines with J gene TRBJ2-7; no clear D gene. From germline, CDR1 is MNHEY and CDR2 SVGEGT. This CDR3 comprises 12 residues. V dropped 8 bases and J dropped 2 bases, with 10 bases sitting between them. In DNA form, the CDR3 reads TGTGCCAGCGGAACAGTAGCCTACGAGCAGTACTTC. Translating gives CASGTVAYEQYF.

This clonotype was observed at least ten times. This chain joins TRBV6-2 or TRBV6-3 and TRBJ1-1, with D unresolved. The germline V and J ends were trimmed by 6 bases and 0 bases, with 8 bases remaining between them. The CDR3 covers 13 residues. Germline V lookup: CDR1 MNHEY, CDR2 SVGEGT. This CDR3 is CASRGTVNTEAFF. CDR3 coding DNA: TGTGCCAGCAGGGGTACTGTGAACACTGAAGCTTTCTTT.

This clonotype was recorded at least ten times. This chain links TRBV7-9 with TRBJ2-7; TRBD1 agrees at 10 bases. Germline loops: CDR1 SEHNR, CDR2 FQNEAQ (reference sequence). V gave up 3 bases and J gave up 5 bases; unmatched junction bases: 19. This CDR3 has 19 residues. CDR3 amino acids: CASSFRRPGQGRSLDEQYF. The CDR3 region has the DNA TGTGCCAGCAGCTTCCGAAGGCCGGGACAGGGGAGATCCCTCGACGAGCAGTACTTC. Drawing the rest from reference TRBV7-9 and TRBJ2-7, the complete variable domain is DTGVSQNPRHKITKRGQNVTFRCDPISEHNRLYWYRQTLGQGPEFLTYFQNEAQLEKSRLLSDRFSAERPKGSFSTLEIQRTEQGDSAMYLCASSFRRPGQGRSLDEQYFGPGTRLTVT.

This clonotype showed up many times. This chain joins TRBV3-1 and TRBJ1-2; no definite D call. Germline CDR1 reads LGHDT; CDR2 reads YNNKEL (reference sequence). Trimming pared 0 bases from V and 1 base from J, leaving 12 bases between. CDR3 length: 16 residues. CDR3 sequence: CASSQDEQRYNYGYTF. The CDR3, as DNA: TGTGCCAGCAGCCAAGATGAACAGCGATATAACTATGGCTACACCTTC. Together with reference TRBV3-1 and TRBJ1-2, the CDR3 gives the full variable domain: DTAVSQTPKYLVTQMGNDKSIKCEQNLGHDTMYWYKQDSKKFLKIMFSYNNKELIINETVPNRFSPKSPDKAHLNLHINSLELGDSAVYFCASSQDEQRYNYGYTFGSGTRLTVV.

The J gene is TRBJ2-7, the V gene TRBV4-3; a weak D match, TRBD2 (5 bases). The germline V gene has CDR1 LGHNA and CDR2 YSLEER. CDR3 length: 15 residues. V lost 4 bases and J lost 3, with 16 bases in between. The CDR3: CASSRGLNPFYEQYF. In nucleotides, the CDR3 is TGCGCCAGCAGCCGAGGACTCAATCCATTCTACGAGCAGTACTTC.

The rearrangement joins TRBV6-2 or TRBV6-3 to TRBJ2-2; D unresolved. V lost 6 bases and J 4 bases, leaving 12 bases between the germline ends. The CDR3 is made up of 14 amino acids. Germline CDR1 reads MNHEY; CDR2 reads SVGEGT. In DNA form, the CDR3 reads TGTGCCAGCAGGCTCCGGGCTCTCACCGGGGAGCTGTTTTTT. It encodes CASRLRALTGELFF.